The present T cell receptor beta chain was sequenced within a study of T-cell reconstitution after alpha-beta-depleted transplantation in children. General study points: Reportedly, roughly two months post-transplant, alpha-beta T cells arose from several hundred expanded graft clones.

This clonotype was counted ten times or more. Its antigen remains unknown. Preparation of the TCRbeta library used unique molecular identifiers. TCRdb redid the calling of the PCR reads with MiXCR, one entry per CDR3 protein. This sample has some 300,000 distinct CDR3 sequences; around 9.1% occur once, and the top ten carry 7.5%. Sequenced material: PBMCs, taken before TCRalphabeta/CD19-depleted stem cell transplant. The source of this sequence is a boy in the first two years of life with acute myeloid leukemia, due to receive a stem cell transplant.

The chain's CDR3 is CASSLNIGLSFYEQYF. CDR3 DNA: TGTGCCAGCAGCTTAAACATTGGACTTTCTTTCTACGAGCAGTACTTC. The chain joins TRBV7-2 to TRBJ2-7, with D possibly matching TRBD2 (5 bases). This CDR3 has 16 residues. V lost 2 bases and J 3 bases, leaving 17 bases between the germline ends. In germline, CDR1 is SGHTA, CDR2 FQGNSA.